These 27 T cell receptor beta chains were sequenced from one sample in a study of blood T cell repertoires in COVID-19. Clones were sequenced by immunoSEQ multiplex PCR, and TCRdb holds only the in-frame ones, with some missing. Of more than 250,000 clones listed, roughly 86% are singletons. Sequencing was performed on peripheral blood. These receptors came from a woman aged 25 to 45 who had recovered from COVID-19.

J is TRBJ2-1 and V is TRBV12-3 or TRBV12-4, with D unclear. The CDR3 is 13 residues long. V was clipped by 3 bases and J by 4 bases, with 7 bases between them. CDR3 nucleotide sequence: TGTGCCAGCAGTTTCGCCGGGTACAATGAGCAGTTCTTC. Its protein is CASSFAGYNEQFF.

This chain uses TRBV28 with TRBJ2-3; a weak D match, TRBD2 (6 bases). The CDR3 contains 16 residues. Germline CDR1 reads MDHEN; CDR2 reads SYDVKM. Trimming took 2 bases from V and 6 from J, leaving 18 bases between them. The CDR3 DNA is TGTGCCAGCAGTTTACCGGGAGCCACCAAGTACGATACGCAGTATTTT. It yields the protein CASSLPGATKYDTQYF.

There are a few counts of this clone. The rearrangement uses TRBV3-1 (or the pseudogene TRBV3-2) and TRBJ1-1, with TRBD1 matching 9 bases. This CDR3 contains 15 residues. The V segment lost 4 bases and the J segment 7 bases; nucleotides outside the gene matches: 10. The germline gives CDR1 LGHDT, CDR2 YNNKEL (reference sequence). CDR3 DNA sequence: TGTGCCAGCAGCCTAAAGGGACAGGGAAATGGTGAAGCTTTCTTT. The encoded protein is CASSLKGQGNGEAFF.

The gene calls are TRBV5-6 and TRBJ2-7, with 8 nucleotides matching TRBD2. The CDR3 covers 15 residues. V was pared by 4 bases and J by 2 bases, with 8 bases of the junction left unmatched. The germline V gene has CDR1 SGHDT and CDR2 YYEEEE. The CDR3: CASSPISGNPYEQYF. The CDR3 DNA reads TGTGCCAGCAGCCCGATTAGCGGGAATCCCTACGAGCAGTACTTC.

The gene calls are TRBV5-3 and TRBJ2-4; 7 bases align to TRBD1. TRBV5-3 is assigned to the ORF class and has an uncertain function. The ends lost 1 base at V and 2 bases at J; junction bases unmatched: 9. The CDR3 contains 17 residues. CDR3 DNA: TGTGCCAGAAGCTTGTTAAGAGGGGGCCTTCCCAAAAACATTCAGTACTTC. Translated, it gives CARSLLRGGLPKNIQYF.

The chain carries TRBV19 and TRBJ1-5; 7 bases fit TRBD1. This CDR3 region has 14 residues. J lost 7 bases, V lost 4 bases, and 7 bases had no gene match. The germline CDR1 and CDR2 sequences are LNHDA and SQIVND (reference sequence). CDR3 sequence: CASSTDRAVQPQHF. The CDR3 nucleotides are TGTGCCAGTAGTACAGACAGGGCAGTGCAGCCCCAGCATTTT.

This chain links TRBV28 with TRBJ2-7, with 7 bases matching TRBD1. The V gene end was trimmed by 5 bases and the J gene end by 2 bases; junction bases not matched to a gene: 9. This CDR3 spans 15 amino acids. Germline V gene sequence: CDR1 MDHEN, CDR2 SYDVKM. The CDR3: CASSPPGQGAYEQYF. The CDR3 nucleotides are TGTGCCAGCAGTCCCCCCGGGCAGGGGGCCTACGAGCAGTACTTC.

The sample holds one count of this clone. This chain links TRBV6-5 with TRBJ1-1; D call uncertain. The CDR3 covers 12 residues. Trimming took off 7 bases at V and 0 bases at J, with 6 bases between the two ends. The germline CDR1 and CDR2 sequences are MNHEY and SVGAGI. The CDR3 spells CASISVNTEAFF. CDR3 coding DNA: TGTGCCAGCATATCGGTGAACACTGAAGCTTTCTTT.

This chain joins TRBV5-4 and TRBJ2-4; possible D gene TRBD2, 7 bases. V lost 3 bases and J 13 bases, leaving 14 bases between the germline ends. The CDR3 totals 12 residues. From germline, CDR1 is SGHNT and CDR2 YYREEE (reference sequence). Here the CDR3 reads CASSWGRGLQYF. CDR3 coding DNA: TGTGCCAGCAGCTGGGGGCGGGGGCTCCAGTACTTC.

This clone occurred a few times. This chain connects TRBV3-1 (or the pseudogene TRBV3-2) to TRBJ1-2; TRBD1 matches at 9 bases. The CDR3 is 16 amino acids. Germline V gives CDR1 LGHDT, CDR2 YNNKEL (reference sequence). V lost 4 bases, J lost 8 bases, and 14 bases stayed unmatched. The CDR3 DNA reads as TGTGCCAGCAGCCCCTTCTGGACAGGGGCCTTGGGGGGCTACACCTTC. This codes for CASSPFWTGALGGYTF.

The V call is TRBV5-1, the J call TRBJ2-4; 11 positions match TRBD1. J gave up 7 bases and V 2 bases, and 8 bases lay outside the gene matches. This CDR3 has 16 amino acids. Germline V CDR1 and CDR2: SGHRS, YFSETQ. CDR3 loop: CASSLGQGATANIQYF. The CDR3 DNA reads as TGCGCCAGCAGCTTAGGACAGGGGGCGACGGCGAACATTCAGTACTTC.

V and J are TRBV7-9 and TRBJ2-7, with 8 bases that match TRBD1. V gave up 2 bases and J gave up 2 bases; unmatched junction bases: 5. Germline V lookup: CDR1 SEHNR, CDR2 FQNEAQ (reference sequence). This CDR3 has 15 amino acids. The CDR3 DNA reads as TGTGCCAGCAGCTTACCAGGGGGCGCCCCCTACGAGCAGTACTTC. Translation: CASSLPGGAPYEQYF.

V gene TRBV19 combines with J gene TRBJ2-3; 8 bases align to TRBD2. The J segment lost 1 base and the V segment lost 6 bases, leaving 6 bases of the junction unmatched. Germline V gives CDR1 LNHDA, CDR2 SQIVND (reference sequence). The CDR3 sequence is 15 residues long. CDR3 protein: CASRLTSGGTDTQYF. CDR3 coding DNA: TGTGCCAGTAGGCTTACTAGCGGAGGCACAGATACGCAGTATTTT.

This chain links TRBV7-2 with TRBJ2-1, with a weak D call TRBD1 (5 bases). Germline values: CDR1 SGHTA, CDR2 FQGNSA. Between the trimmed V and J ends, which lost 1 base and 7 bases, there was a span of 11 bases. This CDR3 is built from 14 residues. The CDR3 is CASSLVGQGNEQFF. For the CDR3, the DNA is TGTGCCAGCAGCTTAGTAGGTCAGGGTAATGAGCAGTTCTTC.

This chain connects TRBV9 to TRBJ2-7, with TRBD1 identical over 9 bases. J was trimmed by 3 bases and V by 0 bases; bases with no gene match: 4. The germline V gene has CDR1 SGDLS and CDR2 YYNGEE. The CDR3 covers 15 residues. The CDR3: CASSVGDRAHYEQYF. CDR3 sequence (DNA): TGTGCCAGCAGCGTAGGGGACAGGGCCCACTACGAGCAGTACTTC.

This chain uses TRBV11-2 with TRBJ2-7; TRBD2 matches 13 bases. The CDR3 runs 16 residues. Germline trimming cut 5 bases from V and 2 bases from J; bases unmatched to any gene: 6. The V gene's germline CDR1 is SGHAT and CDR2 FQNNGV. CDR3: CASSGRTSGRAYEQYF. As DNA, the CDR3 is TGTGCCAGCAGCGGCCGAACTAGCGGGAGGGCCTACGAGCAGTACTTC.

The gene calls are TRBV2 and TRBJ1-5, with 8 bases lining up with TRBD1. Germline CDR1 is SNHLY and CDR2 is FYNNEI. This CDR3 contains 14 residues. V shed 7 bases, J shed 6 bases, and the junction held 8 bases outside the gene matches. The CDR3 bases are TGTGCCAGCACCGACAGGGGAGGGAGTCAGCCCCAGCATTTT. Residues: CASTDRGGSQPQHF.

Written as DNA, the CDR3 is TGTGCCAGCAGTGACGCGTATGGCTACACCTTC. Translated, it gives CASSDAYGYTF. The gene calls are TRBV2 and TRBJ1-2; D call uncertain. CDR1 SNHLY and CDR2 FYNNEI come from the germline V gene. The germline V and J ends were trimmed by 3 bases and 5 bases, with 4 bases remaining between them. The CDR3 extends over 11 amino acids.

The chain uses TRBV6-5 and TRBJ2-7; D gene ambiguous. Trimming shortened V by 4 bases and J by 0 bases, and 13 bases separated the two germline ends. This CDR3 spans 15 amino acids. CDR1 and CDR2 (germline): MNHEY, SVGAGI. CDR3 nucleotide sequence: TGTGCCAGCAGTTCCCCCTCCCGGGTCTCCTACGAGCAGTACTTC. It is translated as CASSSPSRVSYEQYF.

J is TRBJ1-5 and V is TRBV28; 8 nucleotides agree with TRBD1. Germline values: CDR1 MDHEN, CDR2 SYDVKM. This CDR3 is 15 amino acids long. Trimming at V came to 6 bases and at J to 0 bases, leaving 4 bases not matched to a gene. The CDR3 here is CASSPTGDSNQPQHF. For the CDR3, the DNA is TGTGCCAGCAGCCCGACAGGGGATAGCAATCAGCCCCAGCATTTT.

The chain uses TRBV6-1 and TRBJ1-2; 9 nucleotides agree with TRBD1. J was trimmed by 3 bases and V by 0 bases; bases with no gene match: 5. This CDR3 comprises 16 residues. The germline V gene encodes CDR1 MNHNS and CDR2 SASEGT. For the CDR3, the DNA is TGTGCCAGCAGTGAAGCGGGACAGGGATTGGACTATGGCTACACCTTC. It yields the protein CASSEAGQGLDYGYTF.

The gene calls are TRBV6-5 and TRBJ2-3, with 7 bases lining up with TRBD2. Trimming at V came to 5 bases and at J to 4 bases, leaving 6 bases not matched to a gene. The CDR3 length is 14 residues. Germline CDR1 and CDR2: MNHEY and SVGAGI. This CDR3 is CASSRAGRSDTQYF. CDR3 in DNA: TGTGCCAGCAGTAGAGCGGGGAGGTCAGATACGCAGTATTTT.

The table lists this clone with a few counts. The V call is TRBV6-2 or TRBV6-3, the J call TRBJ1-1; D is unresolved. Trimming pared 5 bases from V and 2 bases from J, leaving 12 bases between. The CDR3 spans 14 residues. Germline loops: CDR1 MNHEY, CDR2 SVGEGT. CDR3 residues: CASSLTYRNTEAFF. The DNA of the CDR3 is TGTGCCAGCAGTCTGACCTACAGAAACACTGAAGCTTTCTTT.

This sequence joins TRBV18 and TRBJ1-3; TRBD1 is a possible D gene (6 bases). Germline loops: CDR1 KGHSH, CDR2 LQKENI. The CDR3 sequence is 16 residues long. V shed 6 bases and J shed 4 bases, with 19 bases lying between them. This chain's CDR3 is CASSRDQPGEGNTIYF. In DNA, the CDR3 is TGTGCCAGCTCGCGAGACCAACCAGGGGAGGGAAACACCATATATTTT.

The chain combines TRBV25-1 with TRBJ2-7; D unresolved. In germline, CDR1 is MGHDK, CDR2 SYGVNS. The CDR3 runs to 11 residues. The V gene lost 3 bases and the J gene lost 3 bases, with 3 bases spanning the gap. DNA for the CDR3: TGTGCCAGCAGTGATTACTACGAGCAGTACTTC. It is translated as CASSDYYEQYF.

This chain uses TRBV7-8 with TRBJ1-2, with 12 bases that match TRBD1. Germline CDR1 SGHVS, CDR2 FQNEAQ. Germline trimming cut 5 bases from V and 4 bases from J; bases unmatched to any gene: 2. There are 14 residues in the CDR3. This CDR3 is CASSLGQGAYGYTF. The CDR3 nucleotides are TGTGCCAGCAGCCTGGGACAGGGGGCCTATGGCTACACCTTC.

The V and J genes are TRBV5-4 and TRBJ1-2; D call uncertain. The V gene lost 4 bases and the J gene lost 8 bases, with 24 bases spanning the gap. The CDR3 consists of 16 residues. Germline V gene lookup returns CDR1 SGHNT and CDR2 YYREEE (reference sequence). The CDR3 DNA follows: TGTGCCAGCAGCCCTATCCCAATGGTGCCGGGTAACGGCTACACCTTC. This translates into CASSPIPMVPGNGYTF.